Listed here are 9 T cell receptor beta chains from one sample, sequenced in a study of T-cell memory formation after mild COVID-19 (dated by TCRdb to about 2021). To prepare the library, 5' RACE was applied. TCRdb records Illumina NovaSeq 6000 as the sequencer. The raw public data were reprocessed by TCRdb itself: fastp quality trimming at Q25, MiXCR clonotype calling, in-frame beta chains only. Every CDR3 protein is listed once, alongside the most common genes and DNA of its rows. Present in this sample are over 450,000 distinct CDR3 sequences, roughly 22% of which were seen just once. Of the sample, approximately 12% falls within the top ten clones. The specimen sequenced was PBMCs or a T cell subset sorted from them (not recorded which). Receptors were obtained from an adult woman who had mild COVID-19 (a few samples of this study predate the infection). The sample titles of this study are shuffled in the database, so cell type and time point are left out; the donor was told from shared clones.

This clonotype was seen repeatedly, ten times or more. The chain is built from TRBV12-3 or TRBV12-4 and TRBJ2-3; D is undetermined. V dropped 3 bases and J dropped 1 base, with 8 bases sitting between them. CDR3 length: 14 residues. The CDR3 region is CASSLGFGTDTQYF. As DNA, the CDR3 is TGTGCCAGCAGTTTGGGATTCGGCACAGATACGCAGTATTTT.

The genes are TRBV5-4 and TRBJ2-1; D is unclear. The CDR3 has 17 residues. From germline, CDR1 is SGHNT and CDR2 YYREEE (reference sequence). V lost 2 bases, J lost 3 bases, and 18 bases lay in between. This CDR3 reads CASSFFPVRGSYNEQFF. Written as DNA, the CDR3 is TGTGCCAGCAGCTTTTTTCCCGTCCGAGGCAGCTACAATGAGCAGTTCTTC.

The chain combines TRBV20-1 with TRBJ2-5; a possible D gene is TRBD2 (5 bases). Between the trimmed V and J ends, which lost 0 bases and 2 bases, there was a span of 19 bases. Germline V lookup: CDR1 DFQATT, CDR2 SNEGSKA (reference sequence). The CDR3 is 17 residues long. In DNA, the CDR3 is TGCAGTGCTAGAGATTATTACGTCCGTGGAGGACAAGAGACCCAGTACTTC. Translation: CSARDYYVRGGQETQYF.

The chain couples TRBV4-3 to TRBJ2-1; D gene ambiguous. V lost 1 base, J lost 3 bases, and 10 bases lay in between. From germline, CDR1 is LGHNA and CDR2 YSLEER. There are 15 residues in the CDR3. CDR3 sequence (DNA): TGCGCCAGCAGCCAAGGGCAGAAGATCTACAATGAGCAGTTCTTC. This encodes CASSQGQKIYNEQFF.

The chain employs TRBV13 and TRBJ2-1, with a tentative D call TRBD2 (7 bases). The CDR3 runs 15 residues. V was trimmed by 7 bases and J by 7 bases, leaving 20 bases between them. The germline gives CDR1 PRHDT, CDR2 FYEKMQ (reference sequence). The CDR3 sequence is CASIRRGHWQNEQFF. DNA of the CDR3: TGTGCCAGCATCCGGCGGGGGCATTGGCAAAATGAGCAGTTCTTC.

The gene calls are TRBV7-3 and TRBJ2-1; the D call may be TRBD1 or TRBD2 (5 bases each). Trimming shortened V by 4 bases and J by 0 bases, and 16 bases separated the two germline ends. Germline CDR1 and CDR2: SGHTA and FQGTGA. The CDR3 covers 17 residues. The CDR3: CASSYPGPEGSYNEQFF. Written as DNA, the CDR3 is TGTGCCAGCAGCTACCCGGGACCCGAGGGCTCCTACAATGAGCAGTTCTTC.

This clonotype has just a few counts. The V gene is TRBV7-3, the J gene TRBJ2-5, with TRBD2 matching 7 bases. Germline lookup yields CDR1 SGHTA and CDR2 FQGTGA. V lost 1 base and J lost 2; bases outside the gene matches: 7. This CDR3 is built from 16 residues. DNA for the CDR3: TGTGCCAGCAGCTTAAGTCGGGCTAGCGGACAAGAGACCCAGTACTTC. It specifies CASSLSRASGQETQYF.

About this clonotype itself: At one of its ends the junction is not consistent with the germline gene, which may arise from a read error. The rearrangement uses TRBV15 and TRBJ2-3, with 12 positions matching TRBD2. CDR3 size: 20 residues. Germline CDR1 and CDR2: LNHNV and YYDKDF (reference sequence). The CDR3 here is CATSREALAGGISSTDTQYF. The CDR3 DNA reads as TGTGCCACCAGCAGAGAAGCACTAGCGGGGGGAATCAGTAGCACGGATACGCAGTATTTT.

This sequence joins TRBV4-3 and TRBJ2-1; 11 positions match TRBD1. Losses at the gene ends were 0 bases for V and 7 bases for J; bases not matched to a gene: 2. Germline-derived CDR1 and CDR2 are LGHNA and YSLEER. This CDR3 region has 15 residues. CDR3 region: CASSQEGQGVNEQFF. The CDR3 region has the DNA TGCGCCAGCAGCCAAGAGGGACAGGGGGTAAATGAGCAGTTCTTC.